The sample holds a few counts of the clone carrying this T cell receptor (beta chain). This entry comes from a study of blood T cell repertoires in COVID-19. Study-wide background: Collection of acute and convalescent COVID-19 samples took place in the United States, Italy and Spain. The cDNA or gDNA used as material had been derived from T cells, B-cell-depleted T cells, or PBMCs.

The CDR3 consists of 16 residues. With 5 bases clipped from V and 3 bases from J, the junction kept 8 bases outside the gene matches. Per the germline V gene, CDR1 is SGHVS and CDR2 is FNYEAQ. Per the study methods: Amplifying reference gene primers gave estimates of nucleated cell counts. Profiled with immunoSEQ multiplex PCR; TCRdb holds only in-frame clones, not every one. V and J calls and clone size are as listed in that table; D and trimming were resolved from the DNA. The sample yields 150,000 to 200,000 clones, approximately 85% seen once. This receptor was taken from a woman older than 75 with acute or convalescent COVID-19. Sample: peripheral blood. V and J are TRBV7-6 and TRBJ2-2, with 8 positions matching TRBD2. The DNA of the CDR3 is TGTGCCAGCAGCAGCCTTAGCGGGACCTACACCGGGGAGCTGTTTTTT. Encoded protein: CASSSLSGTYTGELFF. The full variable domain, completed using reference TRBV7-6 and TRBJ2-2, is GAGVSQSPRYKVTKRGQDVALRCDPISGHVSLYWYRQALGQGPEFLTYFNYEAQQDKSGLPNDRFSAERPEGSISTLTIQRTEQRDSAMYRCASSSLSGTYTGELFFGEGSRLTVL.